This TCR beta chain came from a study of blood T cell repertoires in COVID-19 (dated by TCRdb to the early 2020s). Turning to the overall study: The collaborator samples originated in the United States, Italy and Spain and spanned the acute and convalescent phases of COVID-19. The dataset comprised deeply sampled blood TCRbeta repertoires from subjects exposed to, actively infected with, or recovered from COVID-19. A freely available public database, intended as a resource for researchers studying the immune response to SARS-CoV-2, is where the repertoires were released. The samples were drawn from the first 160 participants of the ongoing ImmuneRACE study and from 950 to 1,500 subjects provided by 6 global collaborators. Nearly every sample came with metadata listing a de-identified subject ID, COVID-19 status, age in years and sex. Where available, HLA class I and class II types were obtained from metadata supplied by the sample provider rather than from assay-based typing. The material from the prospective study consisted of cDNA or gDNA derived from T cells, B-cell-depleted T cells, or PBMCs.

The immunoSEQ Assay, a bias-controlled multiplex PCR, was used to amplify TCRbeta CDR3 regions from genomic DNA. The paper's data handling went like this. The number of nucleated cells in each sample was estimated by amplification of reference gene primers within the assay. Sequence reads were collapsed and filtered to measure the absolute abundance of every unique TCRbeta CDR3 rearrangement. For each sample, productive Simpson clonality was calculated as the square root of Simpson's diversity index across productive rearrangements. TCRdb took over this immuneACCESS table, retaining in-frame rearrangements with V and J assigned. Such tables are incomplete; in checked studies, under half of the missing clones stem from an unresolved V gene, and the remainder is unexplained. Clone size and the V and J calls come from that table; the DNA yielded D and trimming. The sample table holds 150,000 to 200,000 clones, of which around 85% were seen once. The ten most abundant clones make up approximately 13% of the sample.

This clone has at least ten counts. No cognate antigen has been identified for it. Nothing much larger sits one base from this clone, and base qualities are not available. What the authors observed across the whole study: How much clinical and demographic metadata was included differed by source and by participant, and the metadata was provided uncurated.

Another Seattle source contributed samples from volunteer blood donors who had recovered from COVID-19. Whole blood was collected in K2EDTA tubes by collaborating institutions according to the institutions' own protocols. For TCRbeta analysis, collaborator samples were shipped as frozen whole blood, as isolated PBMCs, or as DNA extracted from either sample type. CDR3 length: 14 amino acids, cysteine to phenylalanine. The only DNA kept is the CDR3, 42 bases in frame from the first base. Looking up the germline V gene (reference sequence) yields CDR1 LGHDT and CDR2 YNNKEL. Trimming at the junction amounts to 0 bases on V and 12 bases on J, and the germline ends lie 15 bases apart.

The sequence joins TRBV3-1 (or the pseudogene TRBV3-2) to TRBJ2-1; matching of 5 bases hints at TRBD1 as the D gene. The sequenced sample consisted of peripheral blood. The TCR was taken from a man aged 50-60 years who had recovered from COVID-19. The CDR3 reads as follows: CASSQDTTGKAQFF. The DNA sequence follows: TGTGCCAGCAGCCAAGACACTACAGGTAAAGCGCAGTTCTTC.